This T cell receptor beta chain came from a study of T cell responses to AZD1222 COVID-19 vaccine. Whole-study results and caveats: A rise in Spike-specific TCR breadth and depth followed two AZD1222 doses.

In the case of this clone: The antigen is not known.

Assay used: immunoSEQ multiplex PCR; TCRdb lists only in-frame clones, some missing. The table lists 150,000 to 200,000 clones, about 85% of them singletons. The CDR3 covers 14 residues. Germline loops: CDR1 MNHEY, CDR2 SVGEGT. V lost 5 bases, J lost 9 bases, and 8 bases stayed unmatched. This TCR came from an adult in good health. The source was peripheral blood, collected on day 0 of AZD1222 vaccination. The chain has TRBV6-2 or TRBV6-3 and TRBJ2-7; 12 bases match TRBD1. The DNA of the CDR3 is TGTGCCAGCAGTCGTCCCGGGACAGGGGGCGCGCAGTACTTC. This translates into CASSRPGTGGAQYF.